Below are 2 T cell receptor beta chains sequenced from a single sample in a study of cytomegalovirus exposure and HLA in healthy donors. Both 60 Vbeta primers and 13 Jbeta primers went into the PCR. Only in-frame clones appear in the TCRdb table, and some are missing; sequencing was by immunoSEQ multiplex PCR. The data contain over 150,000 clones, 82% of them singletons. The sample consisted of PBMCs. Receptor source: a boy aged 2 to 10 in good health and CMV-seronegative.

Written as DNA, the CDR3 is TGTGCCAGCAGCGTAGAGAGGGGGGGCGTCACAGATACGCAGTATTTT. Protein sequence: CASSVERGGVTDTQYF. The chain uses TRBV9 and TRBJ2-3, with D possibly matching TRBD2 (7 bases). Between the trimmed V and J ends, which lost 0 bases and 2 bases, there was a span of 13 bases. This CDR3 has 16 residues. The germline V gene encodes CDR1 SGDLS and CDR2 YYNGEE.

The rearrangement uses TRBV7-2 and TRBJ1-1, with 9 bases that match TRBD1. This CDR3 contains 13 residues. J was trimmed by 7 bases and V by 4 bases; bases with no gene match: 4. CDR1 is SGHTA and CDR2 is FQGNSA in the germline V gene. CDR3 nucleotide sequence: TGTGCCAGCAGCTCCCTGGACAGGGGTGAAGCTTTCTTT. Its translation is CASSSLDRGEAFF.